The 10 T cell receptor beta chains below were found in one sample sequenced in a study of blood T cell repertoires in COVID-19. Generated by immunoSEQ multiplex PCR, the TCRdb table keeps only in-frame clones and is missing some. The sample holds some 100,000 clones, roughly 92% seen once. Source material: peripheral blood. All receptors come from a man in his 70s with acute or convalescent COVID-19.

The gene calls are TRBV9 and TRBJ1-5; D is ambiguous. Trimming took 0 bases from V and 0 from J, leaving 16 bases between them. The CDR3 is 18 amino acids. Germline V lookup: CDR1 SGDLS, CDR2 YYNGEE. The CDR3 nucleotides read TGTGCCAGCAGCGTAGAGGAGGTTACGATAAATAGCAATCAGCCCCAGCATTTT. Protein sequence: CASSVEEVTINSNQPQHF.

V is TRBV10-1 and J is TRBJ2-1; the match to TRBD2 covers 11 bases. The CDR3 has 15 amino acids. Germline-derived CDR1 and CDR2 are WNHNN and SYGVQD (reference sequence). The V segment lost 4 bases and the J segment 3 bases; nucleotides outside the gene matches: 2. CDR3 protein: CASSAGTSGYNEQFF. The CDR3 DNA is TGCGCCAGCAGTGCCGGGACTAGCGGCTACAATGAGCAGTTCTTC.

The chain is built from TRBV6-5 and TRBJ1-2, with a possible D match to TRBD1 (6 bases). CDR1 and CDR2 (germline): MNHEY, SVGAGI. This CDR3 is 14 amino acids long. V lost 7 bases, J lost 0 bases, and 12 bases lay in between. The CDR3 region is CASTRTESNYGYTF. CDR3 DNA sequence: TGTGCCAGCACCCGGACAGAATCTAACTATGGCTACACCTTC.

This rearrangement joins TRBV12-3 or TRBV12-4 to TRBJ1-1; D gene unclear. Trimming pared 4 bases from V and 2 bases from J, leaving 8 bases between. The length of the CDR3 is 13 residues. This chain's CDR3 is CASSSRLNTEAFF. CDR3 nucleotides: TGTGCCAGCAGTTCTAGATTAAACACTGAAGCTTTCTTT.

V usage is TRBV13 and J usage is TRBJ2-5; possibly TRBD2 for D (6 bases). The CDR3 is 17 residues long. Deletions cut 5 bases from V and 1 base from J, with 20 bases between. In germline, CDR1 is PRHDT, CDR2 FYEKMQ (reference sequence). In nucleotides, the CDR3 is TGTGCCAGCAGCATAGCGCGACTTAGCGGAACCCAAGAGACCCAGTACTTC. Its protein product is CASSIARLSGTQETQYF.

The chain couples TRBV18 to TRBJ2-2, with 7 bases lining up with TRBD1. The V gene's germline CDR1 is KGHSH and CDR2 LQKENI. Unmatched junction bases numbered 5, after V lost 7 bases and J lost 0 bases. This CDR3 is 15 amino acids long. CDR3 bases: TGTGCCAGCTTGGGACAGATCTCGAACACCGGGGAGCTGTTTTTT. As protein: CASLGQISNTGELFF.

Here the CDR3 DNA reads TGTGCCAGCACCGGAGGTGGTTCAGGGGGTGAAAAACTGTTTTTT. Its translation: CASTGGGSGGEKLFF. This sequence joins TRBV6-5 and TRBJ1-4, with 7 bases fitting TRBD1. The CDR3 is 15 amino acids. Trimming took 7 bases from V and 7 from J; bases not matched to a gene: 12. Germline CDR1 is MNHEY and CDR2 is SVGAGI.

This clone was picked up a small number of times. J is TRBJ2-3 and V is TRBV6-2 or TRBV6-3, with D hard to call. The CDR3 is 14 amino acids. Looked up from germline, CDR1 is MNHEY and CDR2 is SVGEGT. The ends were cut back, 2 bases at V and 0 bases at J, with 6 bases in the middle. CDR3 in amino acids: CASSYDGSTDTQYF. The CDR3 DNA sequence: TGTGCCAGCAGTTACGACGGGAGCACAGATACGCAGTATTTT.

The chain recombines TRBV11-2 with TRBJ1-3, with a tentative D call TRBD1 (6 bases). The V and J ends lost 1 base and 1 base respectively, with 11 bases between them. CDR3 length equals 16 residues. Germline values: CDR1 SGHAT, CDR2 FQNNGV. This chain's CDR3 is CASSLVGGRSGNTIYF. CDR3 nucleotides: TGTGCCAGCAGCTTAGTTGGGGGCAGGTCTGGAAACACCATATATTTT.

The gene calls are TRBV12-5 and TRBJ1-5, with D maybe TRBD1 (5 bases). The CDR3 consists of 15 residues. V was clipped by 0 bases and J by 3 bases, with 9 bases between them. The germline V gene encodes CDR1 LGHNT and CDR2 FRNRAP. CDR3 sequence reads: CASGLVQGYNQPQHF. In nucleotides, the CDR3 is TGTGCTAGTGGTTTGGTGCAGGGATACAATCAGCCCCAGCATTTT.